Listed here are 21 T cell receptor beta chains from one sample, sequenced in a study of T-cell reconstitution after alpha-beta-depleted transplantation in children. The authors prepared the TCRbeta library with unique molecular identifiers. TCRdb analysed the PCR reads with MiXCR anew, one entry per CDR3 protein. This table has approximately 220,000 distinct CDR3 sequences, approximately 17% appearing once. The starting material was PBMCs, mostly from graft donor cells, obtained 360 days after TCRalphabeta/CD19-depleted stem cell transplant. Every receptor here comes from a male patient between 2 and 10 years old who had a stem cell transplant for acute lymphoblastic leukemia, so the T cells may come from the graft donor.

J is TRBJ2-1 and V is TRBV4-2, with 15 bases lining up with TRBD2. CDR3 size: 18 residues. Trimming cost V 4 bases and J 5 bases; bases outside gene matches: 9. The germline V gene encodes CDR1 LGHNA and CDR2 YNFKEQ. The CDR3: CASSLRTSGGASDNEQFF. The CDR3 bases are TGTGCCAGCAGCCTACGGACTAGCGGGGGGGCCAGTGACAATGAGCAGTTCTTC.

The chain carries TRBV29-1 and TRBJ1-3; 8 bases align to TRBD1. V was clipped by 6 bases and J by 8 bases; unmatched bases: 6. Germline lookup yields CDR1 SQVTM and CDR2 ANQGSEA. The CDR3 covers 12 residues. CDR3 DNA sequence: TGCAGCGTCCTGGACAGGGCTTACACCATATATTTT. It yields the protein CSVLDRAYTIYF. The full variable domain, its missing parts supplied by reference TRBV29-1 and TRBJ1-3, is SAVISQKPSRDICQRGTSLTIQCQVDSQVTMMFWYRQQPGQSLTLIATANQGSEATYESGFVIDKFPISRPNLTFSTLTVSNMSPEDSSIYLCSVLDRAYTIYFGEGSWLTVV.

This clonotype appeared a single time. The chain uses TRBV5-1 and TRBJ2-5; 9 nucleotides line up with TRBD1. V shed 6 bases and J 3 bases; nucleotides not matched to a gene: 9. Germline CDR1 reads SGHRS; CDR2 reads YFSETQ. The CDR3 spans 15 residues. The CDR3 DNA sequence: TGCGCCAGCATGACTGGGACAGGGAGGGAAGAGACCCAGTACTTC. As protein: CASMTGTGREETQYF.

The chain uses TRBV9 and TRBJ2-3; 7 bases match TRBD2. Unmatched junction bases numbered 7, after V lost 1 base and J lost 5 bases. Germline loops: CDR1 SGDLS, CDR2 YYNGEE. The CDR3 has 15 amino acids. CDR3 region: CASSVWEGQGDTQYF. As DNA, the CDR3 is TGTGCCAGCAGCGTATGGGAGGGCCAAGGAGATACGCAGTATTTT.

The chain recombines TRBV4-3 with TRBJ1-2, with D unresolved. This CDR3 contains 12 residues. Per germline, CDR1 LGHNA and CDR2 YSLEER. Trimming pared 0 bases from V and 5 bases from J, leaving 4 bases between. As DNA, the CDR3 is TGCGCCAGCAGCCAAGACGGTTATGGCTACACCTTC. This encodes CASSQDGYGYTF.

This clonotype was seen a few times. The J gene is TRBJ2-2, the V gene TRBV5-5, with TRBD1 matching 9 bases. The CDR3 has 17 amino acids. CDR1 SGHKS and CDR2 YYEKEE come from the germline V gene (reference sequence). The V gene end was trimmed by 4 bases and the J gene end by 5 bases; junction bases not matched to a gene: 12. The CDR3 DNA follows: TGTGCCAGCAGCGGCGTAGGACAGGGGATTTTAACCGGGGAGCTGTTTTTT. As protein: CASSGVGQGILTGELFF.

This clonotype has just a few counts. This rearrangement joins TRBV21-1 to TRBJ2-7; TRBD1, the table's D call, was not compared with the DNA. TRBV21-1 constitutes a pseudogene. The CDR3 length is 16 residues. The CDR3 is CASSKFGAGGWYEQYF. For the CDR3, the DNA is TGTGCCAGCAGCAAATTTGGGGCTGGGGGATGGTACGAGCAGTACTTC.

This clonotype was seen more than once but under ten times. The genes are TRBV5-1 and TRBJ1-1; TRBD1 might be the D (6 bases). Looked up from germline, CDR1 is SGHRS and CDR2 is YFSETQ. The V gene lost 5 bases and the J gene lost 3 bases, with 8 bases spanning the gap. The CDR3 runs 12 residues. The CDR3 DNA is TGCGCCAGCAGTTCAGGGGACACTGAAGCTTTCTTT. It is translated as CASSSGDTEAFF.

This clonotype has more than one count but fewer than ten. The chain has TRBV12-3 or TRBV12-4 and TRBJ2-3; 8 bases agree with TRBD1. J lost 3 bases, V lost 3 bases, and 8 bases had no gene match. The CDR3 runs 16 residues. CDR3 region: CASSFRIGQGTDTQYF. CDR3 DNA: TGTGCCAGCAGTTTTAGAATTGGACAGGGAACAGATACGCAGTATTTT.

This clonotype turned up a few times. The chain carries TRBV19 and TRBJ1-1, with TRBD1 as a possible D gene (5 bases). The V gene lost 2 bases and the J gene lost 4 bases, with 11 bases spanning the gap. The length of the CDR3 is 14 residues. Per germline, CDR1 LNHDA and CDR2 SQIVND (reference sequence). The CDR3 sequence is CASSINLGGTEAFF. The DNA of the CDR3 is TGTGCCAGTAGTATAAACCTTGGGGGCACTGAAGCTTTCTTT.

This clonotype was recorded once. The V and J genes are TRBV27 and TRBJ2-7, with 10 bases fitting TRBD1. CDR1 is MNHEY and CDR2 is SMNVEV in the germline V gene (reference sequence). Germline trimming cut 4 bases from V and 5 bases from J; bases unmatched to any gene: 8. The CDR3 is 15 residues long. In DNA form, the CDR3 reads TGTGCCAGCAGTTCCGTGGACAGGGGGAATCACGAGCAGTACTTC. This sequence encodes CASSSVDRGNHEQYF.

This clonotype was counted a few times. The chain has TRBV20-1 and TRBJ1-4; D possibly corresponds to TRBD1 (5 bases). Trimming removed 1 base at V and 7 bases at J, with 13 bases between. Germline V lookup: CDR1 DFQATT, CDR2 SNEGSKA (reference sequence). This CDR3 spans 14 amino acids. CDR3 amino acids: CSARVGPSGEKLFF. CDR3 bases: TGCAGTGCTAGAGTGGGGCCTTCTGGTGAAAAACTGTTTTTT.

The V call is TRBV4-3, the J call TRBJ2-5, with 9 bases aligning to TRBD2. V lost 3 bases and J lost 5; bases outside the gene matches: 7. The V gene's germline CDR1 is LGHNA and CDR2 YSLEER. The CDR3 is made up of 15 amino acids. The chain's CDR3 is CASSHGSSGEETQYF. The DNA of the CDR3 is TGCGCCAGCAGCCATGGATCTAGCGGGGAGGAGACCCAGTACTTC.

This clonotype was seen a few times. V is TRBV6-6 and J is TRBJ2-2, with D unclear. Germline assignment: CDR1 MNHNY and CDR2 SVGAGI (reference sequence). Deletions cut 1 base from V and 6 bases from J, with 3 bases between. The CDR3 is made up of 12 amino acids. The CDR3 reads CASSYWSGELFF. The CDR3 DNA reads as TGTGCCAGCAGTTACTGGTCCGGGGAGCTGTTTTTT.

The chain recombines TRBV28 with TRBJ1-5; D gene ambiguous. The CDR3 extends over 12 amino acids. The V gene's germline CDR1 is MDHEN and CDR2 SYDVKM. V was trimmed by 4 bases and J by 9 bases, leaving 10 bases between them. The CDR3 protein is CASSSYLMPQHF. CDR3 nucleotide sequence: TGTGCCAGCAGTTCCTACTTGATGCCCCAGCATTTT.

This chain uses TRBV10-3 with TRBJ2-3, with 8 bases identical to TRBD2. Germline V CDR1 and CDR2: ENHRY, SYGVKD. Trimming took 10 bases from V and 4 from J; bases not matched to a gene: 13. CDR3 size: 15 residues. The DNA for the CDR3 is TGTGCCACCGAAGAGCGGGAGACGCATGCAGATACGCAGTATTTT. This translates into CATEERETHADTQYF.

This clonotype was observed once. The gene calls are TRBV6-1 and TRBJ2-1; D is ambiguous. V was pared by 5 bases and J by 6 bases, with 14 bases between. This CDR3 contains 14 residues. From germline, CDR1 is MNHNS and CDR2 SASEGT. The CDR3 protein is CASSPGPASNEQFF. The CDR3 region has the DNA TGTGCCAGCAGTCCCGGTCCAGCTTCCAATGAGCAGTTCTTC.

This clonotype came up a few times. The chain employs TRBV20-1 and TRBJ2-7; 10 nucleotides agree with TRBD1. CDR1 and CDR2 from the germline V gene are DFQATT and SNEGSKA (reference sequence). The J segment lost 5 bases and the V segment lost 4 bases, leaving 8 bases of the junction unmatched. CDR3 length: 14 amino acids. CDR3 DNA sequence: TGCAGTGCTATAACCGGGACAGGGGTGGACGAGCAGTACTTC. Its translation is CSAITGTGVDEQYF.

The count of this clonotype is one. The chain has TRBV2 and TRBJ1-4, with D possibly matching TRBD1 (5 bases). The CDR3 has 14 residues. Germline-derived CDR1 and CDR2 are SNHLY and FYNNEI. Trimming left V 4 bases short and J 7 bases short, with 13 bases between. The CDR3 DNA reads TGTGCCAGCAGTGTCAGGCGGCAGGGTGAAAAACTGTTTTTT. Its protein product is CASSVRRQGEKLFF.

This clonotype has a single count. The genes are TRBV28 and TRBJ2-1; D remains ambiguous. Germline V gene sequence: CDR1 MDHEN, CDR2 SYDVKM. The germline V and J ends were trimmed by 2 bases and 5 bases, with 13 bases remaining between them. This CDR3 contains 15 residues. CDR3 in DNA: TGTGCCAGCAGTTTAATTCTGGGATCAAACAATGAGCAGTTCTTC. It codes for CASSLILGSNNEQFF.

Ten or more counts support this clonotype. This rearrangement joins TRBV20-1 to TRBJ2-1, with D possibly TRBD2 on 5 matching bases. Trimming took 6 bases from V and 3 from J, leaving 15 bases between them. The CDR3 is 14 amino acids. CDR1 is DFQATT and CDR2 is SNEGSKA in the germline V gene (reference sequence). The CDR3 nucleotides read TGCAGTGCAGAGCACAGCGGCTACTACAATGAGCAGTTCTTC. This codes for CSAEHSGYYNEQFF.